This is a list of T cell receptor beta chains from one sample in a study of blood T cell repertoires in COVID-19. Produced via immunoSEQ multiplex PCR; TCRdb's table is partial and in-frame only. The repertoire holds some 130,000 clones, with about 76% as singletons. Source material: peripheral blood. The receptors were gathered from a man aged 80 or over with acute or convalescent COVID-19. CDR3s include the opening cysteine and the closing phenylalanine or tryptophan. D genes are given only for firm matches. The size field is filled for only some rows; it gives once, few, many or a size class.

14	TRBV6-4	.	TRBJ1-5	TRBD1	CASSVQGGDQPQHF	TGTGCCAGCAGTGTGCAAGGGGGCGATCAGCCCCAGCATTTT
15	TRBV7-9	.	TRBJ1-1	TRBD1	CASFKGAGVNTEAFF	TGTGCCAGCTTCAAGGGGGCAGGGGTGAACACTGAAGCTTTCTTT
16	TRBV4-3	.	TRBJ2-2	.	CASSQEWRARTGELFF	TGCGCCAGCAGCCAAGAATGGCGGGCGCGGACCGGGGAGCTGTTTTTT
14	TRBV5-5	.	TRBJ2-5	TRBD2	CASSWGGSKETQYF	TGTGCCAGCAGCTGGGGGGGGTCCAAAGAGACCCAGTACTTC
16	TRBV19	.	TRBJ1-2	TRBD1	CASKRDRALTNYGYTF	TGTGCCAGTAAACGGGACAGAGCTTTAACTAACTATGGCTACACCTTC
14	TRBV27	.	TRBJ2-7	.	CASRREWATYEQYF	TGTGCCAGCAGGAGGGAGTGGGCCACCTACGAGCAGTACTTC
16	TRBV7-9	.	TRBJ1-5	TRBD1	CASSPGQGFSNQPQHF	TGTGCCAGCAGCCCTGGACAGGGGTTTAGCAATCAGCCCCAGCATTTT
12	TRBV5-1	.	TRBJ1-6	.	CASSRGGSPLHF	TGCGCCAGCAGCAGGGGAGGTTCACCCCTCCACTTT
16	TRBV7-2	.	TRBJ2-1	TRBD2	CASSPYGGGPYNEQFF	TGTGCCAGCAGCCCATACGGGGGGGGCCCCTACAATGAGCAGTTCTTC
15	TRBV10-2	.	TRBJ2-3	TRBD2	CASRGTGGSSPAEYF	TGCGCCAGCAGGGGAACGGGGGGGTCGTCACCGGCCGAGTATTTT
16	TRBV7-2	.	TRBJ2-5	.	CASSLVRTGTKETQYF	TGTGCCAGCAGCTTAGTAAGGACAGGGACTAAAGAGACCCAGTACTTC
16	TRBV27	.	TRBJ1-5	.	CASSLVSGVGNQPQHF	TGTGCCAGCAGTTTAGTGTCAGGGGTTGGCAATCAGCCCCAGCATTTT
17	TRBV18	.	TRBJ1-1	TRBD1	CASSPFQPGQGRTEAFF	TGTGCCAGCTCACCATTTCAACCGGGACAGGGGAGGACTGAAGCTTTCTTT
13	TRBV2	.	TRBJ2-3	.	CASTRDTRDTQYF	TGTGCCAGCACCCGCGATACGAGAGATACGCAGTATTTT
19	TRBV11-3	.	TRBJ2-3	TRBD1	CASSSSTSGTGTSTDTQYF	TGTGCCAGCAGCTCGTCCACATCCGGGACAGGTACTAGCACAGATACGCAGTATTTT
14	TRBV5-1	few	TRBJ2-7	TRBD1	CASSLGDRAYEQYF	TGCGCCAGCAGCTTGGGGGACAGAGCCTACGAGCAGTACTTC
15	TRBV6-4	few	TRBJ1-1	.	CASSVTFGGATEAFF	TGTGCCAGCAGTGTGACCTTCGGGGGGGCCACTGAAGCTTTCTTT
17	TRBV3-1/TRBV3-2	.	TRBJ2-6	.	CASSQGHSYSGANVLTF	TGTGCCAGCAGCCAAGGCCACAGTTACTCTGGGGCCAACGTCCTGACTTTC
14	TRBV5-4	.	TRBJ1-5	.	CASSLQGSNQPQHF	TGTGCCAGCAGCTTACAGGGTAGCAATCAGCCCCAGCATTTT
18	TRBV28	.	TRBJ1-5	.	CASAEGAGEYLSNQPQHF	TGTGCCAGCGCGGAGGGTGCGGGGGAATATTTGAGTAATCAGCCCCAGCATTTT
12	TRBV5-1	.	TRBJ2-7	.	CASSLTYYEQYF	TGCGCCAGCAGCTTGACTTACTACGAGCAGTACTTC
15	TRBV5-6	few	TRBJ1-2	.	CASNTVKTSNYGYTF	TGTGCCAGCAATACGGTCAAAACCTCTAACTATGGCTACACCTTC
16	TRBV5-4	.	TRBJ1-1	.	CASSPGQLNMNTEAFF	TGTGCCAGCAGCCCCGGACAGTTAAACATGAACACTGAAGCTTTCTTT
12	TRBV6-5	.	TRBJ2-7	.	CASSSDIYEQYF	TGTGCCAGCAGTTCGGACATATACGAGCAGTACTTC
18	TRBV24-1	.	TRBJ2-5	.	CATSDPREGTKGRETQYF	TGTGCCACCAGTGATCCACGTGAGGGTACCAAAGGCCGAGAGACCCAGTACTTC
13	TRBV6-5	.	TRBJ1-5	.	CASNIYSNQPQHF	TGTGCCAGCAATATCTATAGCAATCAGCCCCAGCATTTT
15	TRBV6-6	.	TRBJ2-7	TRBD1	CASSKGTGVSYEQYF	TGTGCCAGCAGTAAAGGGACAGGGGTCTCCTACGAGCAGTACTTC
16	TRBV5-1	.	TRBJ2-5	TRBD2	CASSSGLAGGQETQYF	TGCGCCAGCAGCTCCGGACTAGCGGGGGGACAAGAGACCCAGTACTTC
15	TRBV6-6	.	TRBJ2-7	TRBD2	CASSKRELSSYEQYF	TGTGCCAGCAGTAAGCGGGAGTTGAGCTCCTACGAGCAGTACTTC
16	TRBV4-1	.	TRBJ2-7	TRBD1	CASSQTPYRGPYEQYF	TGCGCCAGCAGCCAGACCCCTTACAGGGGCCCCTACGAGCAGTACTTC
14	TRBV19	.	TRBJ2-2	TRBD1	CASSISGTARGLFF	TGTGCCAGTAGTATCTCCGGGACAGCTCGAGGGCTGTTTTTT
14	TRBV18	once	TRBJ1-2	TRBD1	CASSPQTGHYGYTF	TGTGCCAGCTCACCACAGACAGGGCACTATGGCTACACCTTC
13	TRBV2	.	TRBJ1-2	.	CASKMGGNYGYTF	TGTGCCAGCAAAATGGGCGGGAACTATGGCTACACCTTC
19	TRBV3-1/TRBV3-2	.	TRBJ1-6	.	CASSGDRGNSAFFNSPLHF	TGTGCCAGCAGTGGTGACAGAGGCAACTCAGCCTTTTTCAATTCACCCCTCCACTTT
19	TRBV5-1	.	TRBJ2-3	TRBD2	CASSLTPASGGTSTDTQYF	TGCGCCAGCAGCTTGACCCCGGCTAGCGGGGGGACTAGCACAGATACGCAGTATTTT
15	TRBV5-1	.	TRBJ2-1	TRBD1	CASSHPGQGALEQFF	TGCGCCAGCAGCCATCCGGGACAGGGGGCGCTAGAGCAGTTCTTC
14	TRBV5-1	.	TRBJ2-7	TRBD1	CASSEQGIGYEQYF	TGCGCCAGCAGCGAACAGGGGATCGGCTACGAGCAGTACTTC
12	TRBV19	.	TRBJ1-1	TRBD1	CASRPVTGFAFF	TGTGCCAGTAGGCCCGTGACAGGGTTTGCTTTCTTT
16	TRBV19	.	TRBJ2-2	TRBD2	CASSPLAGVNTGELFF	TGTGCCAGTAGTCCCCTGGCGGGGGTCAACACCGGGGAGCTGTTTTTT
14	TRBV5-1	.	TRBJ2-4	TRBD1	CASSAGTAWEIQYF	TGCGCCAGCAGCGCCGGGACAGCCTGGGAGATTCAGTACTTC
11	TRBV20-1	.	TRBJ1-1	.	CSASVGGEAFF	TGCAGTGCCTCAGTGGGAGGCGAAGCTTTCTTT
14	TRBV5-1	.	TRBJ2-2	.	CASSFGRNAGELFF	TGCGCCAGCAGCTTTGGGAGGAATGCCGGGGAGCTGTTTTTT
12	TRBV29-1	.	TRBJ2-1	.	CSVRTSYNEQFF	TGCAGCGTGCGTACTAGCTACAATGAGCAGTTCTTC
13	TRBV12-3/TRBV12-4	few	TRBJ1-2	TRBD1	CASSLDRDRGHTF	TGTGCCAGCAGTTTGGACAGGGACAGGGGGCACACCTTC
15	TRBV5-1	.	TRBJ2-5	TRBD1	CASSSDRVLQETQYF	TGCGCCAGCAGCTCCGACAGGGTACTACAAGAGACCCAGTACTTC